This T cell receptor (beta chain) was captured by sequencing in a study of PD-1 blockade in classical Hodgkin lymphoma. The germline gives CDR1 PRHDT, CDR2 FYEKMQ (reference sequence). V was trimmed by 2 bases and J by 0 bases, leaving 11 bases between them. This CDR3 is 16 amino acids long. The time point here: cycle 4 day 1 (C4D1), after five to seven weeks of nivolumab. Following autologous stem cell transplantation, relapse occurred in every patient, and exposure to brentuximab vedotin varied. Researchers report purifying CD4+ T cells from thawed PBMCs by magnetic negative selection. TCRdb's copy holds only in-frame clones and misses some; the assay was immunoSEQ multiplex PCR. This repertoire shows approximately 31,000 clones, 84% found once; its top ten account for approximately 0.8%.

This clonotype was obtained from a human donor with classical Hodgkin lymphoma. This specimen consisted of CD4+ T cells from blood, obtained before the fourth cycle of nivolumab. The chain has TRBV13 and TRBJ1-3, with a possible D match to TRBD1 (5 bases). The CDR3 nucleotides read TGTGCCAGCAGCTTATCTCGGGGCATCTCTGGAAACACCATATATTTT. Translated: CASSLSRGISGNTIYF.